Here is one T cell receptor (beta chain) with its context. Its antigen remains undetermined. No clone much larger than this one lies a single base away; base qualities are absent. Library creation used PCR. The sample was run on an Illumina HiSeq 4000. High-throughput sequencing was used to profile the TCR beta-chain CDR3 region of each patient. The source study handled its data this way. CDR3 differences across clinicopathological groups were used to build a classifier for discriminating distant-metastatic papillary thyroid cancer patients. Repertoire diversity was assessed with the Shannon index, and tumor-blood repertoire similarity with the Morisita-Horn index. The raw public reads went through TCRdb reprocessing: fastp at Q25, MiXCR clone calling, in-frame beta chains kept. For this entry, the V and J calls and clone size follow TCRdb and not the study's own pipeline. Here the sample has about 46,000 clones; around a quarter occur a single time. About 3.3% of the sample lies in the top ten.

The CDR3 holds 16 amino acids from the cysteine to the phenylalanine. Only the CDR3 region is kept as DNA, spanning 48 bases read in frame from base 1. A distance of 15 bases separates the germline ends of V and J, which lose 5 bases and 0 bases respectively. The data stem from a study of metastatic and nonmetastatic thyroid tumors (dated by TCRdb to the early 2020s). General notes on the study: Repertoires from peripheral blood and from tumor or nodule tissue samples of malignant and benign thyroid patients were compared. The paper as a whole reports these results and caveats: TCR beta diversity was reported as significantly higher in malignant tumors than in benign nodules, in both blood and tumor samples.

None of the patients had been given any treatment before thyroid surgery. The study retrospectively analysed patient clinical samples collected from about 2012 to 2019 using T-cell receptor beta sequencing. The chain employs TRBV12-3 or TRBV12-4 and TRBJ2-3, and TRBD2 may be the D gene, going by 5 matching bases. This receptor was obtained from a male donor with papillary thyroid cancer or a benign thyroid nodule (not recorded which). Some clones in this sample may be carry-over from other donors' samples. The specimen sequenced was blood. The base sequence is TGTGCCAGCAGTACGACGGCCAGCGGCAGCACAGATACGCAGTATTTT. It translates to CASSTTASGSTDTQYF.